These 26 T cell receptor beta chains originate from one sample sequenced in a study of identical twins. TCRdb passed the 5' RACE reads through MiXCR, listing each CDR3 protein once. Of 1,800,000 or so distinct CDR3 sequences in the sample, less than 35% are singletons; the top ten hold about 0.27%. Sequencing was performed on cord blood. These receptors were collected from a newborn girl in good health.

CDR3 sequence (DNA): TGTGCCAGCAGCTTATTTTTCGTTCGCACAGATACGCAGTATTTT. Residues: CASSLFFVRTDTQYF. This rearrangement joins TRBV7-2 to TRBJ2-3; D ambiguous. This CDR3 has 15 amino acids. The ends were cut back, 2 bases at V and 1 base at J, with 10 bases in the middle. CDR1 and CDR2 from the germline V gene are SGHTA and FQGNSA. The full variable domain, completed using reference TRBV7-2 and TRBJ2-3, is GAGVSQSPSNKVTEKGKDVELRCDPISGHTALYWYRQSLGQGLEFLIYFQGNSAPDKSGLPSDRFSAERTGGSVSTLTIQRTQQEDSAVYLCASSLFFVRTDTQYFGPGTRLTVL.

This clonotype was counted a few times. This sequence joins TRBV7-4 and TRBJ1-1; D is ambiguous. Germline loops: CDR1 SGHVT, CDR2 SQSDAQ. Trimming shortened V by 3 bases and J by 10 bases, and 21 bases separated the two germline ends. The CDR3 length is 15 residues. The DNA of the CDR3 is TGTGCCAGCAGCTTGCCCCCGGATCACCGGACCGGAGCTTTCTTT. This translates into CASSLPPDHRTGAFF.

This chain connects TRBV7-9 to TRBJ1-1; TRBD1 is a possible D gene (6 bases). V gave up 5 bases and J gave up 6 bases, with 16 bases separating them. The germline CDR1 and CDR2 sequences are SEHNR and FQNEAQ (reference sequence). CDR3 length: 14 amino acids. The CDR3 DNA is TGTGCCAGCAGCCTCACAGGGAATTCCCCTGAAGCTTTCTTT. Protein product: CASSLTGNSPEAFF.

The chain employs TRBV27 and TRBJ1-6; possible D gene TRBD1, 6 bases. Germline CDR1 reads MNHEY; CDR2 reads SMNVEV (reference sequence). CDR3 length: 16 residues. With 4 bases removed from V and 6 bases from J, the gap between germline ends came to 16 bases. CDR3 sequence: CASSSLTDRFNSPLHF. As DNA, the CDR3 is TGTGCCAGCAGTTCCCTTACCGACAGGTTTAATTCACCCCTCCACTTT.

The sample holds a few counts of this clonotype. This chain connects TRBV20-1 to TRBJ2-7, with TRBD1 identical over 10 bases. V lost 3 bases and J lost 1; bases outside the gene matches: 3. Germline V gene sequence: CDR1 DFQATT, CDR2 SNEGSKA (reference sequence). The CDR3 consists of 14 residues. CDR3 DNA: TGCAGTGCTAGTCGGACAGGGGGTTCCTACGAGCAGTACTTC. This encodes CSASRTGGSYEQYF.

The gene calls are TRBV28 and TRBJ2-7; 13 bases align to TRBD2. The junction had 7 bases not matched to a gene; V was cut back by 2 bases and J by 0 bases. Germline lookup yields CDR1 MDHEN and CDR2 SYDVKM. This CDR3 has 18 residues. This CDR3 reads CASSLPLAGGPLSYEQYF. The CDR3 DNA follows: TGTGCCAGCAGTTTACCACTAGCGGGAGGGCCCCTCTCCTACGAGCAGTACTTC.

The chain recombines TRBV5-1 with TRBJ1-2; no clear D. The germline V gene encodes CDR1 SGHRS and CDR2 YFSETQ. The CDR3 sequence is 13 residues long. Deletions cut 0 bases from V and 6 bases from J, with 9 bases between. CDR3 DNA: TGCGCCAGCAGCTTGGTTAGCAGAAATGGCTACACCTTC. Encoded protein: CASSLVSRNGYTF.

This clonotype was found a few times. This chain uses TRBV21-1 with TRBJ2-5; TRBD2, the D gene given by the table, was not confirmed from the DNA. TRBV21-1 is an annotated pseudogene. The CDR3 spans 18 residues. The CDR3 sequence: CASSKWNPGLLIQETQYF. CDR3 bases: TGTGCCAGCAGCAAATGGAACCCGGGACTACTCATACAAGAGACCCAGTACTTC.

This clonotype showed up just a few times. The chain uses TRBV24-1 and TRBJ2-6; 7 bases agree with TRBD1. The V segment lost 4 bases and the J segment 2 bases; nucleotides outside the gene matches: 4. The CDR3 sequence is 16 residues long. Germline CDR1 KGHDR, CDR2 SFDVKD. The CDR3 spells CATSEYRGTGANVLTF. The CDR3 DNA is TGTGCCACCAGTGAATACAGGGGAACTGGGGCCAACGTCCTGACTTTC.

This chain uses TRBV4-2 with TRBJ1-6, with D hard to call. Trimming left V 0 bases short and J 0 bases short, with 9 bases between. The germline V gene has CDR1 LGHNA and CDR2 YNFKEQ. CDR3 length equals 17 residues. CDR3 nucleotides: TGTGCCAGCAGCCAAGAGGGCAGCCTCTCCTATAATTCACCCCTCCACTTT. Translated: CASSQEGSLSYNSPLHF.

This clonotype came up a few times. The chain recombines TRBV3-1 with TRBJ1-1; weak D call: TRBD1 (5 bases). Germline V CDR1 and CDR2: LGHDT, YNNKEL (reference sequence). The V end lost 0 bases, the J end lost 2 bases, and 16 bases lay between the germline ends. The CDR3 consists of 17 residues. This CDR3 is CASSQDPSAGSNTEAFF. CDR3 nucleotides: TGTGCCAGCAGCCAAGATCCCTCGGCAGGGTCCAACACTGAAGCTTTCTTT. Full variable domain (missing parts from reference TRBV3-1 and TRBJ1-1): DTAVSQTPKYLVTQMGNDKSIKCEQNLGHDTMYWYKQDSKKFLKIMFSYNNKELIINETVPNRFSPKSPDKAHLNLHINSLELGDSAVYFCASSQDPSAGSNTEAFFGQGTRLTVV.

The CDR3 region has the DNA TGTGCCAGCAGAGTCGGGCCTAGCCTTAAGTTCTCCTACAATGAGCAGTACTTC. It encodes CASRVGPSLKFSYNEQYF. This sequence joins TRBV6-2 or TRBV6-3 and TRBJ2-7; maybe TRBD2 (5 bases). The CDR3 extends over 18 amino acids. V lost 6 bases to trimming and J lost 7 bases, with 31 bases between them. The germline V gene has CDR1 MNHEY and CDR2 SVGEGT.

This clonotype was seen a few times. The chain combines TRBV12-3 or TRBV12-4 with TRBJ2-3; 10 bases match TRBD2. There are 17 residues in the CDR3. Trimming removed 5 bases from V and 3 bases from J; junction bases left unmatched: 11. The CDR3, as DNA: TGTGCCAGCAGTCCTGCGTCAGCGGGAGGGCGTACAGATACGCAGTATTTT. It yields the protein CASSPASAGGRTDTQYF.

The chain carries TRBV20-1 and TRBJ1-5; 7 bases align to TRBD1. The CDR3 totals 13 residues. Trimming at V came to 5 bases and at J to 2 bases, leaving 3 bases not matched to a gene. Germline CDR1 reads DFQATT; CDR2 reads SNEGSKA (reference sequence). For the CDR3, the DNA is TGCAGTGCTGACAGGGCAGGCAATCAGCCCCAGCATTTT. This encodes CSADRAGNQPQHF.

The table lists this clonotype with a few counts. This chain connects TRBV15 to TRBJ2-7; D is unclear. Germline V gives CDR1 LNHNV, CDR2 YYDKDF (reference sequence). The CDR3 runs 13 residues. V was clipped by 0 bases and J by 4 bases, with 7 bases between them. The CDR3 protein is CATSRDYGYEQYF. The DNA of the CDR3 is TGTGCCACCAGCAGAGATTACGGGTACGAGCAGTACTTC.

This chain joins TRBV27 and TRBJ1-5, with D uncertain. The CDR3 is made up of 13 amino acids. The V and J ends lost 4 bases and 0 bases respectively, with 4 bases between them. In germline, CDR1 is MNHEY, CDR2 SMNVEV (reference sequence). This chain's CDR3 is CASSSFSNQPQHF. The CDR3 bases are TGTGCCAGCAGTTCTTTTAGCAATCAGCCCCAGCATTTT.

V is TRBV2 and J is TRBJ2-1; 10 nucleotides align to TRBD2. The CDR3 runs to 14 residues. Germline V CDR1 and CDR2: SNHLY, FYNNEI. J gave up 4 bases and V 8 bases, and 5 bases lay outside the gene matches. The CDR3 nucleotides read TGTGCCAGCCCAGCGGGAGGGCCATACAATGAGCAGTTCTTC. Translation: CASPAGGPYNEQFF.

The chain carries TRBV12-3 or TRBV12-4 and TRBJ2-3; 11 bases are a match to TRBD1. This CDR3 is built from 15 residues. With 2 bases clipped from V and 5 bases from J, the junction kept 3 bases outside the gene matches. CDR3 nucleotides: TGTGCCAGCAGTTTAAGGACAGGGGGCGGAGATACGCAGTATTTT. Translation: CASSLRTGGGDTQYF.

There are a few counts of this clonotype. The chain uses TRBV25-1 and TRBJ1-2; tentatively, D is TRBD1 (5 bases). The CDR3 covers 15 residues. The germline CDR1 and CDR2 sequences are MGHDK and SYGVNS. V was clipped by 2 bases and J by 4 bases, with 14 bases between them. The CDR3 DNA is TGTGCCAGCAGTGAAGGGGGGTCGCAAGGCTATGGCTACACCTTC. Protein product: CASSEGGSQGYGYTF.

The CDR3, as DNA: TGCAGTGCCGACAGGGCCCCTAATGAAAAACTGTTTTTT. Translated, it gives CSADRAPNEKLFF. The J gene is TRBJ1-4, the V gene TRBV20-1, with TRBD1 matching over 7 bases. This CDR3 has 13 amino acids. The ends lost 6 bases at V and 3 bases at J; junction bases unmatched: 4. The germline V gene encodes CDR1 DFQATT and CDR2 SNEGSKA (reference sequence).

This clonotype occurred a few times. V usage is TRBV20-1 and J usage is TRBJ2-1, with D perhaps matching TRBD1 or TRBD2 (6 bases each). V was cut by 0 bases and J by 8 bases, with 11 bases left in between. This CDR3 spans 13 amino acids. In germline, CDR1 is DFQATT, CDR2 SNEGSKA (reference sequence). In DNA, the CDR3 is TGCAGTGCTAGAGATCCCCGGGGGCATGAGCAGTTCTTC. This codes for CSARDPRGHEQFF.

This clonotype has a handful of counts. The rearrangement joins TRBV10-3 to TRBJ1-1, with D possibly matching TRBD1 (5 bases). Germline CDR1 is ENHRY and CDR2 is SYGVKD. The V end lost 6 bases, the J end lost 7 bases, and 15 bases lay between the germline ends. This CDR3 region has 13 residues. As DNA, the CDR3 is TGTGCCATCAGAGGGGCGAACCCGGGTGAAGCTTTCTTT. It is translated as CAIRGANPGEAFF.

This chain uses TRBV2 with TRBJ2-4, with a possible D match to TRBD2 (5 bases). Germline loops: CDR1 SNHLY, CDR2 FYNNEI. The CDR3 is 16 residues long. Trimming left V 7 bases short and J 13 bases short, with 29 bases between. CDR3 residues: CASNPQWEIVGFRQYF. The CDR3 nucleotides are TGTGCCAGCAACCCCCAGTGGGAGATAGTGGGATTTCGGCAGTACTTC.

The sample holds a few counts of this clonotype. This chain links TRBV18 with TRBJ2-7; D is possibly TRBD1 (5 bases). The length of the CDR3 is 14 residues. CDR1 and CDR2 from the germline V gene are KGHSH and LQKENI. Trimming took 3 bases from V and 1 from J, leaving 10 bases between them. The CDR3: CASSPTTESYEQYF. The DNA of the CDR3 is TGTGCCAGCTCACCCACGACAGAGTCCTACGAGCAGTACTTC.

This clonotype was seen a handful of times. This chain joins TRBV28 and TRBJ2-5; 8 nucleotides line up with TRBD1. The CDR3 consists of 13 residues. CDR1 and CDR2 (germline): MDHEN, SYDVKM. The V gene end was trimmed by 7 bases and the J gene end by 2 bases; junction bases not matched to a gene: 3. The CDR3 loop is CASTDRGQETQYF. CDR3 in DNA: TGTGCCAGCACCGACAGGGGACAAGAGACCCAGTACTTC.

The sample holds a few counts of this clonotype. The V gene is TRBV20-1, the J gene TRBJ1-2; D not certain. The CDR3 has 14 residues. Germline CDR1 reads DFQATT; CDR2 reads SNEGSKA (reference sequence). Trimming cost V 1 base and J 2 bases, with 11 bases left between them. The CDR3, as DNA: TGCAGTGCTAGAGGAAGTGCGACGAACTATGGCTACACCTTC. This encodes CSARGSATNYGYTF.